This passage covers 30 T cell receptor beta chains from one sample sequenced in a study of technical replicates of blood from several donors. Sequencing used immunoSEQ multiplex PCR; TCRdb keeps in-frame clones, though not all of them. The sample carries 80,000 to 100,000 clones, around 96% recorded once. The sample comprised T cells isolated from PBMCs. The receptors shown here come from a human donor in good health.

The V gene is TRBV9, the J gene TRBJ1-2, with a weak D call TRBD1 (6 bases). The CDR3 has 15 residues. Germline V gene data show CDR1 as SGDLS and CDR2 as YYNGEE. V was clipped by 4 bases and J by 8 bases, with 21 bases between them. DNA of the CDR3: TGTGCCAGCAGCTCTCGACCGAATACAGGGAGCGGCTACACCTTC. This codes for CASSSRPNTGSGYTF.

The CDR3: CASSLRGQGTEAFF. CDR3 nucleotides: TGTGCCAGCAGCCTCAGGGGGCAAGGCACTGAAGCTTTCTTT. The J gene is TRBJ1-1, the V gene TRBV6-5; 8 bases are a match to TRBD1. The germline gives CDR1 MNHEY, CDR2 SVGAGI. The trim removed 6 bases at V and 4 bases at J, leaving 7 bases unmatched. CDR3 length: 14 residues.

V gene TRBV5-1 combines with J gene TRBJ2-3; weak D call: TRBD2 (6 bases). V dropped 0 bases and J dropped 2 bases, with 16 bases sitting between them. Looked up from germline, CDR1 is SGHRS and CDR2 is YFSETQ. The CDR3 spans 17 residues. The CDR3 is CASSLGAPGLYTDTQYF. In DNA, the CDR3 is TGCGCCAGCAGCTTGGGGGCTCCGGGACTCTACACAGATACGCAGTATTTT.

The chain is built from TRBV2 and TRBJ2-7; D possibly corresponds to TRBD2 (5 bases). Germline V gives CDR1 SNHLY, CDR2 FYNNEI. CDR3 size: 15 residues. V dropped 6 bases and J dropped 0 bases, with 15 bases sitting between them. In DNA, the CDR3 is TGTGCCAGCAGGGATGGACTGGCCAACTCCTACGAGCAGTACTTC. It specifies CASRDGLANSYEQYF.

The chain employs TRBV7-6 and TRBJ2-5; D is uncertain. This CDR3 has 11 residues. Trimming removed 8 bases at V and 0 bases at J, with 4 bases between. CDR1 is SGHVS, CDR2 FNYEAQ, per germline. CDR3 sequence reads: CASGDQETQYF. The CDR3 nucleotides read TGTGCCAGCGGAGACCAAGAGACCCAGTACTTC.

Remarks on this clone: Compared with germline, one end of the junction differs, possibly owing to a read error. CDR3 DNA: TGTGCTAGCAGCCCTACGGGGAACAAAGAGACCCAGTACTTC. It specifies CASSPTGNKETQYF. V gene TRBV7-7 combines with J gene TRBJ2-5, with D possibly being TRBD2 (5 bases). Germline CDR1 and CDR2: SSHAT and FNYEAQ (reference sequence). The CDR3 has 14 amino acids.

The V gene is TRBV15, the J gene TRBJ2-5, with 7 bases identical to TRBD2. J gave up 5 bases and V 5 bases, and 11 bases lay outside the gene matches. CDR1 LNHNV and CDR2 YYDKDF come from the germline V gene (reference sequence). The CDR3 loop spans 15 amino acids. This CDR3 reads CATSGKTSRGETQYF. The CDR3 DNA follows: TGTGCCACCAGCGGAAAGACTAGCCGGGGCGAGACCCAGTACTTC.

The J gene is TRBJ1-3, the V gene TRBV15; 10 nucleotides line up with TRBD1. Germline V lookup: CDR1 LNHNV, CDR2 YYDKDF (reference sequence). The length of the CDR3 is 16 residues. V was clipped by 1 base and J by 0 bases; unmatched bases: 0. CDR3: CATSRGTGGSGNTIYF. CDR3 sequence (DNA): TGTGCCACCAGCAGAGGGACAGGGGGCTCTGGAAACACCATATATTTT.

V and J are TRBV6-1 and TRBJ2-5; a possible D gene is TRBD2 (6 bases). Trimming took off 6 bases at V and 4 bases at J, with 15 bases between the two ends. CDR3 size: 14 residues. The germline V gene has CDR1 MNHNS and CDR2 SASEGT. The CDR3 spells CASSLEEGIETQYF. The CDR3 DNA reads as TGTGCCAGCAGCTTGGAGGAGGGGATAGAGACCCAGTACTTC.

This clone was seen a single time. The J gene is TRBJ2-7, the V gene TRBV6-1; the D gene is possibly TRBD1 (6 bases). V lost 3 bases and J 4 bases, leaving 13 bases between the germline ends. Germline V lookup: CDR1 MNHNS, CDR2 SASEGT. The CDR3 sequence is 14 residues long. The CDR3 spells CASSEGRGAYEQYF. CDR3 in DNA: TGTGCCAGCAGTGAGGGCAGGGGCGCTTACGAGCAGTACTTC.

The chain links TRBV27 to TRBJ2-3, with TRBD1 matching 7 bases. Germline CDR1 and CDR2: MNHEY and SMNVEV (reference sequence). CDR3 size: 17 residues. The J segment lost 2 bases and the V segment lost 2 bases, leaving 10 bases of the junction unmatched. The CDR3 DNA follows: TGTGCCAGCAGTTTAGTCTGGTGGGGGACAGCCACAGATACGCAGTATTTT. Amino acids: CASSLVWWGTATDTQYF.

V usage is TRBV5-1 and J usage is TRBJ1-5, with 8 bases matching TRBD1. CDR1 and CDR2 from the germline V gene are SGHRS and YFSETQ. With V trimmed by 3 bases and J by 2 bases, 10 bases remained unmatched. This CDR3 has 17 residues. CDR3 protein: CASSSRTGRTGNQPQHF. The CDR3 DNA reads as TGCGCCAGCAGCTCTCGGACAGGGCGAACGGGCAATCAGCCCCAGCATTTT. The full variable domain, in which reference TRBV5-1 and TRBJ1-5 provide the parts outside the CDR3, is KAGVTQTPRYLIKTRGQQVTLSCSPISGHRSVSWYQQTPGQGLQFLFEYFSETQRNKGNFPGRFSGRQFSNSRSEMNVSTLELGDSALYLCASSSRTGRTGNQPQHFGDGTRLSIL.

The chain is built from TRBV19 and TRBJ2-1; 13 positions agree with TRBD2. From germline, CDR1 is LNHDA and CDR2 SQIVND (reference sequence). Trimming cost V 4 bases and J 7 bases; bases outside gene matches: 7. CDR3 length equals 16 residues. CDR3 in amino acids: CASSTILAGGRNEQFF. The CDR3 bases are TGTGCCAGTAGTACCATACTAGCGGGAGGGCGGAATGAGCAGTTCTTC.

The V gene is TRBV1, the J gene TRBJ2-1; the tabulated D call, TRBD2, remains unverified against the DNA. TRBV1 is given as a pseudogene. The CDR3 totals 19 residues. CDR3 bases: TGCACCAGCAGCCCCACAATGACCACCGGCGGGGGGGCCACACATGAGCAGTTCTTC. Translating gives CTSSPTMTTGGGATHEQFF.

The J gene is TRBJ1-2, the V gene TRBV19, with 9 nucleotides matching TRBD1. From germline, CDR1 is LNHDA and CDR2 SQIVND (reference sequence). CDR3 length: 17 amino acids. Trimming took 5 bases from V and 4 from J; bases not matched to a gene: 14. For the CDR3, the DNA is TGTGCCAGTAGTCCTAGCGGACAGGGGTGGTCGTCCTATGGCTACACCTTC. It specifies CASSPSGQGWSSYGYTF.

This clone has only one observation. J is TRBJ2-2 and V is TRBV10-3; D may be TRBD1 (6 bases). CDR1 and CDR2 from the germline V gene are ENHRY and SYGVKD. The germline V and J ends were trimmed by 6 bases and 2 bases, with 13 bases remaining between them. The CDR3 contains 15 residues. In DNA, the CDR3 is TGTGCCATCAGCATGACAGGAATTAACACCGGGGAGCTGTTTTTT. Encoded protein: CAISMTGINTGELFF.

The genes are TRBV13 and TRBJ2-2; 9 nucleotides match TRBD2. With V trimmed by 2 bases and J by 1 base, 2 bases remained unmatched. Germline lookup yields CDR1 PRHDT and CDR2 FYEKMQ (reference sequence). This CDR3 is built from 16 residues. The CDR3 nucleotides read TGTGCCAGCAGCTTATTTAGCGGGGGGAACACCGGGGAGCTGTTTTTT. It encodes CASSLFSGGNTGELFF.

This clone was counted once. The chain uses TRBV6-1 and TRBJ1-6; a possible D gene is TRBD1 (5 bases). CDR3 length: 12 amino acids. Germline V gene lookup returns CDR1 MNHNS and CDR2 SASEGT. Trimming took off 11 bases at V and 9 bases at J, with 14 bases between the two ends. This CDR3 reads CAGGGLVSPLHF. DNA for the CDR3: TGTGCCGGGGGGGGTCTTGTTTCACCCCTCCACTTT.

The chain joins TRBV2 to TRBJ2-2, with D possibly being TRBD1 (5 bases). The CDR3 covers 13 residues. V was cut by 6 bases and J by 6 bases, with 11 bases left in between. Germline CDR1 reads SNHLY; CDR2 reads FYNNEI. As DNA, the CDR3 is TGTGCCAGCAGCTCTGAAGGGGCCGGGGAGCTGTTTTTT. It is translated as CASSSEGAGELFF.

For this clone: Other DNA sequences within the sample encode an identical CDR3. This sequence joins TRBV7-6 and TRBJ2-7; 9 bases are shared with TRBD1. This CDR3 comprises 14 residues. Germline CDR1 and CDR2: SGHVS and FNYEAQ. Trimming took 5 bases from V and 4 from J; bases not matched to a gene: 6. The CDR3 DNA is TGTGCCAGCAGCCCCGGGACAGGGACTTACGAGCAGTACTTC. It encodes CASSPGTGTYEQYF.

This rearrangement joins TRBV30 to TRBJ1-6, with D unresolved. Germline-derived CDR1 and CDR2 are GTSNPN and SVGIG (reference sequence). This CDR3 region has 14 residues. The V and J ends lost 5 bases and 5 bases respectively, with 13 bases between them. CDR3 sequence reads: CAWDRTLNNSPLHF. The CDR3 DNA sequence: TGTGCCTGGGACCGGACTCTAAATAATTCACCCCTCCACTTT.

The V and J genes are TRBV12-5 and TRBJ2-1; no firm D call. Germline V gives CDR1 LGHNT, CDR2 FRNRAP. The CDR3 sequence is 12 residues long. The V gene lost 2 bases and the J gene lost 6 bases, with 5 bases spanning the gap. CDR3 region: CASGLNSNEQFF. CDR3 bases: TGTGCTAGTGGTTTGAATAGCAATGAGCAGTTCTTC.

The gene calls are TRBV5-5 and TRBJ2-5; D is ambiguous. The CDR3 length is 15 residues. V was clipped by 4 bases and J by 4 bases, with 17 bases between them. In germline, CDR1 is SGHKS, CDR2 YYEKEE (reference sequence). The CDR3, as DNA: TGTGCCAGCAGCCAGTTTTTAGGAACGGGAGAGACCCAGTACTTC. It codes for CASSQFLGTGETQYF.

This sequence joins TRBV28 and TRBJ1-6; maybe TRBD1 (5 bases). V lost 6 bases to trimming and J lost 9 bases, with 15 bases between them. This CDR3 contains 14 residues. CDR1 and CDR2 (germline): MDHEN, SYDVKM. CDR3 in DNA: TGTGCCAGCAGGCCTTGGTGGGGCGGTTCACCCCTCCACTTT. It codes for CASRPWWGGSPLHF. Full variable domain (outside the CDR3, taken from reference TRBV28 and TRBJ1-6): DVKVTQSSRYLVKRTGEKVFLECVQDMDHENMFWYRQDPGLGLRLIYFSYDVKMKEKGDIPEGYSVSREKKERFSLILESASTNQTSMYLCASRPWWGGSPLHFGNGTRLTVT.

The rearrangement joins TRBV6-5 to TRBJ2-5; 13 positions agree with TRBD2. Unmatched junction bases numbered 2, after V lost 5 bases and J lost 2 bases. Germline lookup yields CDR1 MNHEY and CDR2 SVGAGI. There are 15 residues in the CDR3. The CDR3, as DNA: TGTGCCAGCAGTCGGACTAGCGGGAGACAAGAGACCCAGTACTTC. It encodes CASSRTSGRQETQYF.

This sequence joins TRBV19 and TRBJ2-7, with 10 positions matching TRBD1. The CDR3 totals 14 residues. The ends lost 3 bases at V and 3 bases at J; junction bases unmatched: 2. CDR1 LNHDA and CDR2 SQIVND come from the germline V gene (reference sequence). The CDR3 nucleotides are TGTGCCAGTAGTATTGGACAGGGGGTCTACGAGCAGTACTTC. This gives the protein CASSIGQGVYEQYF.

The rearrangement joins TRBV4-1 to TRBJ1-2; D may be TRBD1 (5 bases). The CDR3 sequence is 15 residues long. The germline V gene encodes CDR1 MGHRA and CDR2 YSYEKL. Trimming shortened V by 1 base and J by 4 bases, and 13 bases separated the two germline ends. The CDR3 region has the DNA TGCGCCAGCAGCCAAGCTCCAGGGCCGGTCTATGGCTACACCTTC. It encodes CASSQAPGPVYGYTF.

This clone was recorded once. The chain recombines TRBV5-8 with TRBJ1-1; D gene ambiguous. V lost 0 bases to trimming and J lost 2 bases, with 14 bases between them. This CDR3 has 16 amino acids. Germline loops: CDR1 SGHTS, CDR2 YDEGEE. As DNA, the CDR3 is TGTGCCAGCAGCTTGGGTCCCGCGGGCCCTAACACTGAAGCTTTCTTT. It specifies CASSLGPAGPNTEAFF.

This chain joins TRBV19 and TRBJ2-7; no clear D. V lost 0 bases and J lost 1, with 10 bases in between. The germline V gene encodes CDR1 LNHDA and CDR2 SQIVND (reference sequence). The length of the CDR3 is 15 residues. CDR3 sequence: CASSIDRDFSYEQYF. CDR3 bases: TGTGCCAGTAGTATAGATCGCGACTTTTCCTACGAGCAGTACTTC.

The chain employs TRBV7-9 and TRBJ1-1, with 9 bases lining up with TRBD1. Looked up from germline, CDR1 is SEHNR and CDR2 is FQNEAQ (reference sequence). CDR3 size: 18 residues. J was trimmed by 4 bases and V by 3 bases; bases with no gene match: 15. DNA for the CDR3: TGTGCCAGCAGCTTGGCGGACAGGGGACATTATGGAAGCACTGAAGCTTTCTTT. This codes for CASSLADRGHYGSTEAFF.